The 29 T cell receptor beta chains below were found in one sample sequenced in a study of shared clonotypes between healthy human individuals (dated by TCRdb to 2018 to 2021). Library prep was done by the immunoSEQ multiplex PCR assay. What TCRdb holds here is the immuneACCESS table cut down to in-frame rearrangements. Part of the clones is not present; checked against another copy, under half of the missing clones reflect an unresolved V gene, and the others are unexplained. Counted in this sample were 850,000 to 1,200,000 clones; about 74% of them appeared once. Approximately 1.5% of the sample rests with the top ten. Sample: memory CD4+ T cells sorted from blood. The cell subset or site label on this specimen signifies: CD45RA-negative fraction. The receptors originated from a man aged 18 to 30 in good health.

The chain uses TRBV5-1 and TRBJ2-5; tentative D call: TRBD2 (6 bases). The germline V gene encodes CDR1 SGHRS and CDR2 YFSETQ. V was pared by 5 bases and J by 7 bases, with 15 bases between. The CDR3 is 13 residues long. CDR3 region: CASSYSLEGTQYF. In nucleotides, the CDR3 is TGCGCCAGCAGTTATAGCTTGGAGGGGACCCAGTACTTC.

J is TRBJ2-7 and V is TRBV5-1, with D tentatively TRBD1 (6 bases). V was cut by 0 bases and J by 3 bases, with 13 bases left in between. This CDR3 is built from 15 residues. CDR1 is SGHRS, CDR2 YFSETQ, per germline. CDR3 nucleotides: TGCGCCAGCAGCTTGGATGGCAGGGGATACTACGAGCAGTACTTC. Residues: CASSLDGRGYYEQYF. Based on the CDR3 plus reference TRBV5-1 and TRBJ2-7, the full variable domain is KAGVTQTPRYLIKTRGQQVTLSCSPISGHRSVSWYQQTPGQGLQFLFEYFSETQRNKGNFPGRFSGRQFSNSRSEMNVSTLELGDSALYLCASSLDGRGYYEQYFGPGTRLTVT.

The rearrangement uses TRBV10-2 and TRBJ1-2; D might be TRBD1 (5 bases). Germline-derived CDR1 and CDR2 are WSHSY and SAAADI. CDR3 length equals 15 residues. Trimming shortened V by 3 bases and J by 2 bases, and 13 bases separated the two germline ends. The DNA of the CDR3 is TGCGCCAGCAGTGAACAATACAGGATGAACTATGGCTACACCTTC. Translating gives CASSEQYRMNYGYTF.

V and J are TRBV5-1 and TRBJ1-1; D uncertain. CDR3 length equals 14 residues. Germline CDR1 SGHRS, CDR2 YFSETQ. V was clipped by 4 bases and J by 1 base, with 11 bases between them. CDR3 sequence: CASSPSGANTEAFF. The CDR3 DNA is TGCGCCAGCAGCCCAAGTGGAGCGAACACTGAAGCTTTCTTT.

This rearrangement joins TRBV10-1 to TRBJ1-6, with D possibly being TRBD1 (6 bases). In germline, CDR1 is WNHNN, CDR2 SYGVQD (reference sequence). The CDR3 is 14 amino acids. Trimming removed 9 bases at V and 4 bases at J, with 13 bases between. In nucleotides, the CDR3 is TGCGCCAGGGGACATCGCCCATATAATTCACCCCTCCACTTT. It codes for CARGHRPYNSPLHF.

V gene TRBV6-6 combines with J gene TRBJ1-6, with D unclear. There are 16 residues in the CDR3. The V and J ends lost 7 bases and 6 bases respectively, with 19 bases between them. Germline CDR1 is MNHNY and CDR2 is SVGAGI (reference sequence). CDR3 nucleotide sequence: TGTGCCAGCACGTTCCAGCGGACTAATTCTAATTCACCCCTCCACTTT. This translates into CASTFQRTNSNSPLHF.

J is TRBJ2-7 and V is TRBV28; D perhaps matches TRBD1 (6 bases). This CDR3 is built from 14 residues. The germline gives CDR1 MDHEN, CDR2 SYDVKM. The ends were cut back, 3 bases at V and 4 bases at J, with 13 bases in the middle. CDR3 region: CASSFPGHSYEQYF. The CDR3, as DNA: TGTGCCAGCAGTTTCCCGGGACACTCATACGAGCAGTACTTC. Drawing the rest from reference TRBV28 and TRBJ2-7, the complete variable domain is DVKVTQSSRYLVKRTGEKVFLECVQDMDHENMFWYRQDPGLGLRLIYFSYDVKMKEKGDIPEGYSVSREKKERFSLILESASTNQTSMYLCASSFPGHSYEQYFGPGTRLTVT.

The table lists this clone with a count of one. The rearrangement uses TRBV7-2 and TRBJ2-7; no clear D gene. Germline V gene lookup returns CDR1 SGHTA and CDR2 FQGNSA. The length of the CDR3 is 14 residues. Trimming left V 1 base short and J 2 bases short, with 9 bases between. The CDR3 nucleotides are TGTGCCAGCAGCTTAGGAGACTCCCCCTACGAGCAGTACTTC. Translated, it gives CASSLGDSPYEQYF.

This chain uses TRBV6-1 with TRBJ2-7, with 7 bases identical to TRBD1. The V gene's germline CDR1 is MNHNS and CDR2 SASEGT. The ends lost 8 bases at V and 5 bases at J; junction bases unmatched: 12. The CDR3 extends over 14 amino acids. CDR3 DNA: TGTGCCAGCCGAACTCCGGGACAGTCTAACGAGCAGTACTTC. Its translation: CASRTPGQSNEQYF.

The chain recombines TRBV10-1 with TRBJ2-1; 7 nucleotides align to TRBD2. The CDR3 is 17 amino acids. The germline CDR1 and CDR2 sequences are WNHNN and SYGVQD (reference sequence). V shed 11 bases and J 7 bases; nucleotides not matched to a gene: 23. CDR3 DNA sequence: TGCGCCCCTCTGTGCCCGGGAGGCACTACCACCGGGAATGAGCAGTTCTTC. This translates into CAPLCPGGTTTGNEQFF.

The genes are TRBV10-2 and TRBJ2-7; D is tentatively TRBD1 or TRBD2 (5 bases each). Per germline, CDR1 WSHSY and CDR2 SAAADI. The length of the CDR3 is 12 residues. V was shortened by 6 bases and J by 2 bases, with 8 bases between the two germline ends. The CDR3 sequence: CASSGTTYEQYF. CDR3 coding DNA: TGCGCCAGCAGCGGGACCACCTACGAGCAGTACTTC.

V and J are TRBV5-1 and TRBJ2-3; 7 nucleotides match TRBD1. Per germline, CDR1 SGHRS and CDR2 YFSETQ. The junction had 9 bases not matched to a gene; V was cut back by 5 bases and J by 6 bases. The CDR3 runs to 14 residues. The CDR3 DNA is TGCGCCAGCAGACCGGGACAGATTTCTGATACGCAGTATTTT. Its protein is CASRPGQISDTQYF.

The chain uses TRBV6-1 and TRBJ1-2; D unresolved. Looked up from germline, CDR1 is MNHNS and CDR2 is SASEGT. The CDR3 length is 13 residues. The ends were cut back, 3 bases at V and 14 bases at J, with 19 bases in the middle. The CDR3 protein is CASSEETALPETF. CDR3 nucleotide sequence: TGTGCCAGCAGTGAGGAGACCGCCCTCCCCGAAACCTTC.

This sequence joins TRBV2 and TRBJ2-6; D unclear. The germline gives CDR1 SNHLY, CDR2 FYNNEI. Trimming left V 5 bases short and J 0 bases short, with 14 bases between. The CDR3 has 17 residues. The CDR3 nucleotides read TGTGCCAGCAGTCCACGACACCAAACCTCTGGGGCCAACGTCCTGACTTTC. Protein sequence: CASSPRHQTSGANVLTF.

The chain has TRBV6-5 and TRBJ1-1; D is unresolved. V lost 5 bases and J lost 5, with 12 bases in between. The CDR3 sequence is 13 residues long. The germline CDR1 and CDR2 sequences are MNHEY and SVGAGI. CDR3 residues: CASSLYRETEAFF. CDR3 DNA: TGTGCCAGCAGTCTCTACCGTGAGACTGAAGCTTTCTTT.

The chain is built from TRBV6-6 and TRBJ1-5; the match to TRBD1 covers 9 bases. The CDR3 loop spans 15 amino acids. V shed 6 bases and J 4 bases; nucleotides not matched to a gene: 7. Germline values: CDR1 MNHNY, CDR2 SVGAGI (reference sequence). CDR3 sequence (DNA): TGTGCCAGCAGCTCCGACAGGGGGAGTAATCAGCCCCAGCATTTT. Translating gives CASSSDRGSNQPQHF.

CDR3 nucleotide sequence: TGCGCCAGCAGCTTGGACAGGGTGAATGGCTACACCTTC. Amino acid sequence: CASSLDRVNGYTF. The chain employs TRBV5-1 and TRBJ1-2, with a possible D match to TRBD1 (6 bases). V was trimmed by 0 bases and J by 6 bases, leaving 9 bases between them. CDR1 and CDR2 (germline): SGHRS, YFSETQ. CDR3 length: 13 amino acids.

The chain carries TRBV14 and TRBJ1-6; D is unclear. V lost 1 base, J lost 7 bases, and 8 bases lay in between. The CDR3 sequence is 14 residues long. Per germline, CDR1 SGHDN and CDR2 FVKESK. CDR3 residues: CASSQAWPNSPLHF. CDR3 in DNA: TGTGCCAGCAGCCAAGCATGGCCCAATTCACCCCTCCACTTT.

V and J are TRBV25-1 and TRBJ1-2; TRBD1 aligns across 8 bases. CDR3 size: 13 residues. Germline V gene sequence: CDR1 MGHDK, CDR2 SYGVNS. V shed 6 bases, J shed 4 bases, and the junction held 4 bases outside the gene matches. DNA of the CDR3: TGTGCCAGCAGGGGCCAGGGGGCCTATGGCTACACCTTC. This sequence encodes CASRGQGAYGYTF.

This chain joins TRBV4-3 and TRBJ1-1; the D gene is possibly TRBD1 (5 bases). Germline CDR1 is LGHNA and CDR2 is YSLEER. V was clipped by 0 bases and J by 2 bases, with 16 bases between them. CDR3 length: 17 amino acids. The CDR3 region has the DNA TGCGCCAGCAGCCAAGACGCTCAGAAGGGACTAAACACTGAAGCTTTCTTT. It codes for CASSQDAQKGLNTEAFF.

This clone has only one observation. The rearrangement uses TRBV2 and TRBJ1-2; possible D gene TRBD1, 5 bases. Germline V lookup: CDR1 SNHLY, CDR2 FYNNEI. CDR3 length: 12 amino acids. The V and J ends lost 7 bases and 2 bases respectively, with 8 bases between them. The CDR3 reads CASMGDNYGYTF. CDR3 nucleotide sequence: TGTGCCAGCATGGGGGACAACTATGGCTACACCTTC.

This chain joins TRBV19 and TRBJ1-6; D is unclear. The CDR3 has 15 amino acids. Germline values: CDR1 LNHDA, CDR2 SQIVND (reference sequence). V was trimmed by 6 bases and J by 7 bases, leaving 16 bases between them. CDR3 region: CASRPGGWVNSPLHF. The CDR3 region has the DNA TGTGCCAGTAGACCGGGTGGCTGGGTGAATTCACCCCTCCACTTT.

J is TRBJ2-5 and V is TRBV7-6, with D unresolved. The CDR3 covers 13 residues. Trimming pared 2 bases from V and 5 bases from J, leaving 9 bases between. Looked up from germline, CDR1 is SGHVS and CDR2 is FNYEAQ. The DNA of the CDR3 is TGTGCCAGCAGCTTAAGTGCTGGCGAGACCCAGTACTTC. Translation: CASSLSAGETQYF.

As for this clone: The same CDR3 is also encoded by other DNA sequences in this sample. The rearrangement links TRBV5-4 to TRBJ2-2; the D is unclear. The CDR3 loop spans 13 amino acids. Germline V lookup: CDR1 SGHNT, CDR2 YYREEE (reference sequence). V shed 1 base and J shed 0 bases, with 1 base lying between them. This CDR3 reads CASSLTNTGELFF. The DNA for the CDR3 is TGTGCCAGCAGCTTGACGAACACCGGGGAGCTGTTTTTT.

This chain's CDR3 is CASSQWGQGVETQYF. The CDR3 DNA reads TGTGCCAGCAGCCAATGGGGACAGGGAGTAGAGACCCAGTACTTC. The chain employs TRBV14 and TRBJ2-5; 9 bases are shared with TRBD1. Germline values: CDR1 SGHDN, CDR2 FVKESK. CDR3 length: 15 amino acids. Trimming removed 2 bases from V and 4 bases from J; junction bases left unmatched: 5.

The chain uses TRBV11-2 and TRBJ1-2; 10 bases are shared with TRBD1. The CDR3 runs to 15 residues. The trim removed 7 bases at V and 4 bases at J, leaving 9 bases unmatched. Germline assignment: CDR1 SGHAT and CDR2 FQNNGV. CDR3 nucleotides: TGTGCCAGCACCCTTTTCGGGACAGGGGCCTATGGCTACACCTTC. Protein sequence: CASTLFGTGAYGYTF. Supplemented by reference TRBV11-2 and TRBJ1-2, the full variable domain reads EAGVAQSPRYKIIEKRQSVAFWCNPISGHATLYWYQQILGQGPKLLIQFQNNGVVDDSQLPKDRFSAERLKGVDSTLKIQPAKLEDSAVYLCASTLFGTGAYGYTFGSGTRLTVV.

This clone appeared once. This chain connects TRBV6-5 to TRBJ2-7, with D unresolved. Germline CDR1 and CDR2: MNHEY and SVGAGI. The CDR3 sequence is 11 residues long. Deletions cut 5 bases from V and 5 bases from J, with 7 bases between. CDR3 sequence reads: CASSNRNEQYF. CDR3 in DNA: TGTGCCAGCAGTAATCGGAACGAGCAGTACTTC.

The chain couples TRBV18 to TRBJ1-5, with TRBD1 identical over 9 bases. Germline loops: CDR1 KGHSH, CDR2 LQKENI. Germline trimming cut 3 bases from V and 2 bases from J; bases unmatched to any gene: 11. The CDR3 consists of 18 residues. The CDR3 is CASSPDWTGVDGNQPQHF. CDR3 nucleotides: TGTGCCAGCTCACCCGACTGGACAGGGGTTGATGGCAATCAGCCCCAGCATTTT.

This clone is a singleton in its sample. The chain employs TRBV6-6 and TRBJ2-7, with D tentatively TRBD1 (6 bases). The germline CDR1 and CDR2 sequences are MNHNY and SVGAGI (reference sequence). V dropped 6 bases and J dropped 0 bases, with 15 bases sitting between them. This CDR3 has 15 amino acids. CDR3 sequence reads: CASSRSGTYSYEQYF. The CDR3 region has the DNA TGTGCCAGCAGCCGCTCGGGGACATACTCCTACGAGCAGTACTTC.